A selection of T cell receptor beta chains follows, all from one sample in a study of OX40 agonist ivuxolimab in advanced cancers. The data were produced by immunoSEQ multiplex PCR, yet TCRdb's version contains in-frame clones alone and is incomplete. Seen here are over a thousand clones, less than 80% observed once, and the top ten hold around 8.3%. The material was obtained in a trial of the OX40 agonist ivuxolimab. The receptors were gathered from an adult with an advanced solid tumor such as melanoma, head and neck, liver or kidney cancer. CDR3s include the opening cysteine and the closing phenylalanine or tryptophan. D genes are given only for firm matches. Size is omitted from some rows. Given values are once, few, many or a class for expanded clones.

>once|TRBD2|TRBJ2-1|TRBV28
TGTGCCAGCAGTTTCGGGCGGGAGGGCCGCAATGAGCAGTTCTTC
CASSFGREGRNEQFF
>-|-|TRBJ1-1|TRBV5-1
TGCGCCAGCAGCTTGGAGTCCGCTAGTATGAACACTGAAGCTTTCTTT
CASSLESASMNTEAFF
>-|-|TRBJ1-4|TRBV11-3
TGTGCCAGCAGCTTGGCCAAGGGTATTGGGATCGAAGAAAAACTGTTTTTT
CASSLAKGIGIEEKLFF
>-|-|TRBJ2-2|TRBV6-8
TGTGCCAGCGAGGGGACGAGTCGAGGAACCGGGGAGCTGTTTTTT
CASEGTSRGTGELFF
>-|TRBD1|TRBJ1-2|TRBV11-3
TGTGCCAGCAGCTTGGCCGATGGGACAGGCTGGGGCTACACCTTC
CASSLADGTGWGYTF
>-|-|TRBJ2-7|TRBV6-8
TGTGCCAGCAGTTACTCCTTTGGTCGGACCTACGAGCAGTACTTC
CASSYSFGRTYEQYF
>-|-|TRBJ2-6|TRBV6-1
TGTGCCAGCAGTGAAGTTCCCTTTCGTGGGGCCAACGTCCTGACTTTC
CASSEVPFRGANVLTF
>-|-|TRBJ2-6|TRBV6-8
TGTGCCAGCCGCCTTACTGGGGCCAACGTCCTGACTTTC
CASRLTGANVLTF
>-|-|TRBJ2-5|TRBV11-3
TGTGCCAGCAGCTTTCCGCAGGGGCGAGAGACCCAGTACTTC
CASSFPQGRETQYF
>-|TRBD2|TRBJ2-5|TRBV11-3
TGTGCCAGCATCGACTATAGCGGGAGCCAAGAGACCCAGTACTTC
CASIDYSGSQETQYF
>-|-|TRBJ1-5|TRBV30
TGTGCCTGGAGTGGAGGCAGGGTTCATCAGCCCCAGCATTTT
CAWSGGRVHQPQHF
>-|-|TRBJ1-3|TRBV5-1
TGCGCCAGCAGCTTGGAGGGCGACTCTGGAAACACCATATATTTT
CASSLEGDSGNTIYF
>-|TRBD1|TRBJ1-2|TRBV19
TGTGCCAGTATCCCAGGACAGGAGAGGAACTATGGCTACACCTTC
CASIPGQERNYGYTF
>large|-|TRBJ1-1|TRBV6-8
TGTGCCAGCAGTTACTCACAGTTGAACACTGAAGCTTTCTTT
CASSYSQLNTEAFF
>-|-|TRBJ1-5|TRBV6-8
TGTGCCAGCACCCAGGGCGGTCAGCCCCAGCATTTT
CASTQGGQPQHF
>-|-|TRBJ1-4|TRBV6-8
TGTGCCAGCAGTTACTCGATGGGGGGGAATGAAAAACTGTTTTTT
CASSYSMGGNEKLFF
>-|-|TRBJ1-5|TRBV6-8
TGTGCCAGCAGTTACTCGAAAGGGACCCTGAATCAGCCCCAGCATTTT
CASSYSKGTLNQPQHF
>-|-|TRBJ1-2|TRBV6-8
TGTGCCAGCAGTTTACAGGGCGGTCGATACGGCTACACCTTC
CASSLQGGRYGYTF
>-|-|TRBJ1-1|TRBV28
TGTGCCAGCAGACTATGGGGCACTGAAGCTTTCTTT
CASRLWGTEAFF
>-|-|TRBJ2-1|TRBV30
TGTGCCTGGGGGATAGGGCTCCACAATGAGCAGTTCTTC
CAWGIGLHNEQFF
>-|-|TRBJ1-1|TRBV29-1
TGCAGCGCTGACAGCCTGCGGACTGAAGCTTTCTTT
CSADSLRTEAFF
>-|TRBD2|TRBJ2-3|TRBV11-3
TGTGCCAGCAGCCCTAGCGGGATCTCAACAGATACGCAGTATTTT
CASSPSGISTDTQYF
>few|-|TRBJ2-7|TRBV23-1
TGCGCCAGCATCACCAACCGGGACAACTACGAGCAGTACTTC
CASITNRDNYEQYF
>-|-|TRBJ2-2|TRBV6-8
TGTGCCAGCACCCGCGATAAGGGATCGAACACCGGGGAGCTGTTTTTT
CASTRDKGSNTGELFF
>-|-|TRBJ1-1|TRBV29-1
TGCAGCGTTGTGGGGGGTAGACGAGGGGACACTGAAGCTTTCTTT
CSVVGGRRGDTEAFF
>few|TRBD2|TRBJ2-7|TRBV5-1
TGCGCCAGCAGCTGGGCTAGCGGGGAAACCTACGAGCAGTACTTC
CASSWASGETYEQYF
>-|-|TRBJ2-2|TRBV6-8
TGTGCCAGCAGCCCGCCGGTGTGGAACACCGGGGAGCTGTTTTTT
CASSPPVWNTGELFF
>-|TRBD1|TRBJ2-1|TRBV6-8
TGTGCCAGCATCCGGGACAGGGGGAATAATGAGCAGTTCTTC
CASIRDRGNNEQFF
>-|-|TRBJ1-2|TRBV29-1
TGCAGCGTCCCGCCAGCTAACTATGGCTACACCTTC
CSVPPANYGYTF
>-|TRBD1|TRBJ1-1|TRBV5-1
TGCGCCAGCAGCCTAGGGACAGGGGCAGGGAACACTGAAGCTTTCTTT
CASSLGTGAGNTEAFF
>-|-|TRBJ2-3|TRBV19
TGTGCCAGTAGTGGCACTGAGGATACGCAGTATTTT
CASSGTEDTQYF
>-|-|TRBJ2-5|TRBV30
TGTGCCTGGAGTCTGGGGGGAGAGACCCAGTACTTC
CAWSLGGETQYF
>-|-|TRBJ2-7|TRBV29-1
TGCAGCGTTGAAGATACAGGGTCCGGCGAGCAGTACTTC
CSVEDTGSGEQYF
>-|-|TRBJ2-5|TRBV11-3
TGTGCCAGCAGCTTAACTCGGGACCAAGAGACCCAGTACTTC
CASSLTRDQETQYF
>-|TRBD2|TRBJ2-3|TRBV5-1
TGCGCCAGCAGCTTGGCCTCTAGCGGGCCCCCGGATACGCAGTATTTT
CASSLASSGPPDTQYF
>-|TRBD1|TRBJ2-4|TRBV18
TGTGCCAGCTCACGAACAGGGGCCGGAAACATTCAGTACTTC
CASSRTGAGNIQYF
>-|-|TRBJ2-1|TRBV7-1
TGTGCCAGCAGCTCGCCCATTCAGCCTAGCTCCTACAATGAGCAGTTCTTC
CASSSPIQPSSYNEQFF
>-|TRBD1|TRBJ1-1|TRBV5-1
TGCGCCAGCAGCGAAGGACAGGGTATGAACACTGAAGCTTTCTTT
CASSEGQGMNTEAFF
>-|-|TRBJ2-7|TRBV5-1
TGCGCCAGCAGCTTGGCAAGTAGTTCCTACGAGCAGTACTTC
CASSLASSSYEQYF
>-|-|TRBJ2-5|TRBV11-3
TGTGCCAGCAGCCTCTACCCGGCCTCTTCGGAGACCCAGTACTTC
CASSLYPASSETQYF
>-|TRBD2|TRBJ2-3|TRBV12-5
TGTGCTAGTGGTTTGTCTAGCGGGAAAGTTTTCGATACGCAGTATTTT
CASGLSSGKVFDTQYF